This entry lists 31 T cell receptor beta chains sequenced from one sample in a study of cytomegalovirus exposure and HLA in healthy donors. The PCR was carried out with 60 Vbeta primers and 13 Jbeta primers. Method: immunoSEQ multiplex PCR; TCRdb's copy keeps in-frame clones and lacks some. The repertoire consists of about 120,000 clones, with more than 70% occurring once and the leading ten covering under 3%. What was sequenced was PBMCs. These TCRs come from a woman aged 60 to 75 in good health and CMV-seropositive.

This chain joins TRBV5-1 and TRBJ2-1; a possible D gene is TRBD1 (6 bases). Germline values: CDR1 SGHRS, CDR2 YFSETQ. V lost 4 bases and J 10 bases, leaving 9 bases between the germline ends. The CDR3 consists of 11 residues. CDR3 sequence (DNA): TGCGCCAGCAGCCCCGGGACAGAGCAGTTCTTC. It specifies CASSPGTEQFF.

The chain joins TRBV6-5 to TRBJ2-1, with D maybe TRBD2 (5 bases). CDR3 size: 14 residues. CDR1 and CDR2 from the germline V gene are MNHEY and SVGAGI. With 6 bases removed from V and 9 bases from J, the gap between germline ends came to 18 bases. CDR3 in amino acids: CASRIDFGVSEQFF. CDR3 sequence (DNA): TGTGCCAGCAGGATAGACTTCGGGGTGAGTGAGCAGTTCTTC.

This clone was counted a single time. CDR3 DNA: TGTGCCAGCGCCCCCACAGGGTTGAACACTGAAGCTTTCTTT. It encodes CASAPTGLNTEAFF. The chain couples TRBV28 to TRBJ1-1; perhaps TRBD1 as D (6 bases). The CDR3 runs to 14 residues. Germline assignment: CDR1 MDHEN and CDR2 SYDVKM. The V end was cut by 8 bases, the J end by 0 bases, with 13 bases between.

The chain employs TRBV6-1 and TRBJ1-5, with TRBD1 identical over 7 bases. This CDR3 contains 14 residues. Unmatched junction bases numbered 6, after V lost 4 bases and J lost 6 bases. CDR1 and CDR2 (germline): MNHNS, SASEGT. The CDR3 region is CASSGGGRGQPQHF. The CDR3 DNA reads TGTGCCAGCAGTGGAGGGGGCCGTGGTCAGCCCCAGCATTTT.

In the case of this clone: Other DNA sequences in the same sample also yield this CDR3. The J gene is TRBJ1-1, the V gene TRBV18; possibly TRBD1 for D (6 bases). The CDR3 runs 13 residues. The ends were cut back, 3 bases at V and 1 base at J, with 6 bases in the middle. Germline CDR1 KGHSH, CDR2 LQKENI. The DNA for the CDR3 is TGTGCCAGCTCACCGGGACAGAACACTGAAGCTTTCTTT. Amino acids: CASSPGQNTEAFF.

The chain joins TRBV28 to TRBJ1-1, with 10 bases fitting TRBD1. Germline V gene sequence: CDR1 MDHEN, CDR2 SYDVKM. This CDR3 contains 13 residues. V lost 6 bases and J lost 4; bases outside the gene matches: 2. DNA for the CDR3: TGTGCCAGCAGGACAGGGGGCGGCACTGAAGCTTTCTTT. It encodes CASRTGGGTEAFF.

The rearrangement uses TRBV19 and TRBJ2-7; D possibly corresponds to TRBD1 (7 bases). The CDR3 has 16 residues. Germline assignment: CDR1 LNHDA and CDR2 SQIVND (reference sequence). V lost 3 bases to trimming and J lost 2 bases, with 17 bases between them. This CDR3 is CASSINNRGLTYEQYF. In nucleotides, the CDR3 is TGTGCCAGTAGTATCAACAACAGGGGACTTACCTACGAGCAGTACTTC. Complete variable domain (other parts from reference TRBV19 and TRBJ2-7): DGGITQSPKYLFRKEGQNVTLSCEQNLNHDAMYWYRQDPGQGLRLIYYSQIVNDFQKGDIAEGYSVSREKKESFPLTVTSAQKNPTAFYLCASSINNRGLTYEQYFGPGTRLTVT.

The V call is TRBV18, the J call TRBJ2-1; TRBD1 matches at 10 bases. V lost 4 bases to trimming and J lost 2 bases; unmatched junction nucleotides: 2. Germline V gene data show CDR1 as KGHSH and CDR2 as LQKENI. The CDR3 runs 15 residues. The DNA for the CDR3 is TGTGCCAGCTCACTGGGGACAGGGGCCTACAATGAGCAGTTCTTC. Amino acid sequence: CASSLGTGAYNEQFF.

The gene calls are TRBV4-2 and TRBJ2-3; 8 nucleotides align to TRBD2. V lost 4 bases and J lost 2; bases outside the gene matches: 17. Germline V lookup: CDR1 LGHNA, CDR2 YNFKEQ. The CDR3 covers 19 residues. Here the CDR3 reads CASSRKMTGAGDYTDTQYF. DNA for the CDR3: TGTGCCAGCAGCCGAAAGATGACGGGAGCGGGAGACTACACAGATACGCAGTATTTT.

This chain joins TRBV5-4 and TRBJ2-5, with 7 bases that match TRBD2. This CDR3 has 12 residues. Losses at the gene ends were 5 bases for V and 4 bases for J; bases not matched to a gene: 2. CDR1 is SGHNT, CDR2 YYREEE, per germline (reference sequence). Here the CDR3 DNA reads TGTGCCAGCAGTGGGAGGGGAGAGACCCAGTACTTC. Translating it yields CASSGRGETQYF. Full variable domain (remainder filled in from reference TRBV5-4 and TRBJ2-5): ETGVTQSPTHLIKTRGQQVTLRCSSQSGHNTVSWYQQALGQGPQFIFQYYREEENGRGNFPPRFSGLQFPNYSSELNVNALELDDSALYLCASSGRGETQYFGPGTRLLVL.

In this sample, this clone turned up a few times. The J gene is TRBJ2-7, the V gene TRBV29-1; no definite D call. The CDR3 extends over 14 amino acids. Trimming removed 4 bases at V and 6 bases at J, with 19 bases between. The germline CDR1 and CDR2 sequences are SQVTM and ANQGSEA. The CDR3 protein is CSVVVAVLSGEQYF. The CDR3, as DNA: TGCAGCGTTGTAGTGGCAGTCCTCTCGGGCGAGCAGTACTTC.

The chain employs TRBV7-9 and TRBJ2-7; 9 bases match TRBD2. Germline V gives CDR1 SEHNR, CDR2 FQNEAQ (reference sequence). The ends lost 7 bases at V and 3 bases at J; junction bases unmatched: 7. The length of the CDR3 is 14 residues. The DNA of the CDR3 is TGTGCCAGCAATAAGGTAGCGGGAGACTACGAGCAGTACTTC. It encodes CASNKVAGDYEQYF.

DNA for the CDR3: TGTGCCAGCAGACAAGGACTAGCGGGAACCGGGGAGCTGTTTTTT. This translates into CASRQGLAGTGELFF. The rearrangement uses TRBV2 and TRBJ2-2, with TRBD2 matching over 12 bases. The CDR3 spans 15 residues. Germline CDR1 is SNHLY and CDR2 is FYNNEI. J gave up 5 bases and V 6 bases, and 4 bases lay outside the gene matches.

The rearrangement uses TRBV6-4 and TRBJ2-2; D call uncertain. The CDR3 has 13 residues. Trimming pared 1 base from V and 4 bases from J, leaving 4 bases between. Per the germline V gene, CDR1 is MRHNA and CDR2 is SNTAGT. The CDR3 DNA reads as TGTGCCAGCAGTGACTTAGCCACCGGGGAGCTGTTTTTT. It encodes CASSDLATGELFF.

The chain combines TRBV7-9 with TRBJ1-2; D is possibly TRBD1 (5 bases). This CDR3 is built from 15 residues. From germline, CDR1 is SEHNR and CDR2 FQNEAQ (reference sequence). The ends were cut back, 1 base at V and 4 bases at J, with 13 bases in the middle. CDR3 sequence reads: CASSLETVIRYGYTF. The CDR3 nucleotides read TGTGCCAGCAGCTTAGAGACAGTCATCCGCTATGGCTACACCTTC.

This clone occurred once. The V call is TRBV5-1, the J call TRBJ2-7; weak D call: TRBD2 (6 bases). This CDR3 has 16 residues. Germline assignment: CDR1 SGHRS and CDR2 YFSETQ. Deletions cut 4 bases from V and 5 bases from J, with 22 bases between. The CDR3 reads CASSPLLVAGRDEQYF. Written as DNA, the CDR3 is TGCGCCAGCAGCCCCCTTCTGGTGGCGGGGCGAGACGAGCAGTACTTC. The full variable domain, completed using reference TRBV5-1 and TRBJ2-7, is KAGVTQTPRYLIKTRGQQVTLSCSPISGHRSVSWYQQTPGQGLQFLFEYFSETQRNKGNFPGRFSGRQFSNSRSEMNVSTLELGDSALYLCASSPLLVAGRDEQYFGPGTRLTVT.

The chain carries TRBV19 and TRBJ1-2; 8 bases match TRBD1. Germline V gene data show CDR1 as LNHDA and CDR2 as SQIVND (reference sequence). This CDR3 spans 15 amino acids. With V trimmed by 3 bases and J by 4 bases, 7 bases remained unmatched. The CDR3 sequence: CASSISGGAGYGYTF. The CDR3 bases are TGTGCCAGTAGTATTTCAGGGGGCGCGGGCTATGGCTACACCTTC.

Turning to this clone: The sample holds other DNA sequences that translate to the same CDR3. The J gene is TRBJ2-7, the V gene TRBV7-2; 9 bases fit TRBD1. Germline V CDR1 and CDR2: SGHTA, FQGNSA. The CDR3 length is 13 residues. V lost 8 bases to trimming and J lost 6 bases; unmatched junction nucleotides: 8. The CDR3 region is CASRRDRVSEQYF. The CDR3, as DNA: TGTGCCAGCCGCCGGGACAGGGTATCCGAGCAGTACTTC.

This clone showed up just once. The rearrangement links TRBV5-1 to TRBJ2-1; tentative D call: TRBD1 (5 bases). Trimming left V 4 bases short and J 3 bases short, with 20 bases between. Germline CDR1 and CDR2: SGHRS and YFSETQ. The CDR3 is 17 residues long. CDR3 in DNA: TGCGCCAGCAGCCTGACGGGTGTGTCCAGGGACTACAATGAGCAGTTCTTC. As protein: CASSLTGVSRDYNEQFF.

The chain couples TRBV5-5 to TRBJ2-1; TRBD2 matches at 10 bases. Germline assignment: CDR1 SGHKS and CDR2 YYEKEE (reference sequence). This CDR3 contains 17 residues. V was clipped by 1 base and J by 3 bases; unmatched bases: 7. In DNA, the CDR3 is TGTGCCAGCAGCTTGAGGTCCCAGCGGGAGGGCTACAATGAGCAGTTCTTC. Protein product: CASSLRSQREGYNEQFF. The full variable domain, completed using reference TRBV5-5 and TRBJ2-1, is DAGVTQSPTHLIKTRGQQVTLRCSPISGHKSVSWYQQVLGQGPQFIFQYYEKEERGRGNFPDRFSARQFPNYSSELNVNALLLGDSALYLCASSLRSQREGYNEQFFGPGTRLTVL.

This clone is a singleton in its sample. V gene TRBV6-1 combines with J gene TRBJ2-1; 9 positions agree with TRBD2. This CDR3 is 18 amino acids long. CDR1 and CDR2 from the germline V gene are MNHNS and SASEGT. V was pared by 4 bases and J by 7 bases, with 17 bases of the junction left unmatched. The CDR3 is CASSVWRAGGKVLNEQFF. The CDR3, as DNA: TGTGCCAGCAGTGTTTGGAGGGCGGGAGGGAAAGTTTTGAATGAGCAGTTCTTC.

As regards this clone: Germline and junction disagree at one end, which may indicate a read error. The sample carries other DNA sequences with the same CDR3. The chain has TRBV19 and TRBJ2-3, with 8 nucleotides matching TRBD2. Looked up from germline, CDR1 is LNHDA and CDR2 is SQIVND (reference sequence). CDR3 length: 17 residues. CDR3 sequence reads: CASRGGSGKEGTDTQYF. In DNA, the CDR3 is TGTGCCAGTCGGGGGGGGAGCGGGAAGGAGGGCACAGACACGCAGTATTTT.

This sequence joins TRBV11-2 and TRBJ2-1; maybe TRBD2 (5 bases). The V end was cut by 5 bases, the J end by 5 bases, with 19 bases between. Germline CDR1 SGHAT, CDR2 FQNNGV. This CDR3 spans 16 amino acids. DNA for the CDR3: TGTGCCAGCAGCAGAAAAGCCGCGGGCCCGCACAATGAGCAGTTCTTC. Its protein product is CASSRKAAGPHNEQFF.

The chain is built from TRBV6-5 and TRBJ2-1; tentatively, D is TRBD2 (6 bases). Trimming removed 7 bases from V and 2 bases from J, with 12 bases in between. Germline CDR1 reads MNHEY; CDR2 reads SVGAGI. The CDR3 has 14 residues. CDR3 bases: TGTGCCAGCAAATCCGGGGGTACCTACAATGAGCAGTTCTTC. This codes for CASKSGGTYNEQFF.

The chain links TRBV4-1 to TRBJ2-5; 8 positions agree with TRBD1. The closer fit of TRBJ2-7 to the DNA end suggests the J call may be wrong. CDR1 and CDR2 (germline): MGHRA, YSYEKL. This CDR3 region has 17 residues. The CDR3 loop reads CASSPYFNRDRRYEQYF. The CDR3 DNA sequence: TGCGCCAGCAGCCCATACTTCAACCGGGACAGGCGCTACGAGCAGTACTTC.

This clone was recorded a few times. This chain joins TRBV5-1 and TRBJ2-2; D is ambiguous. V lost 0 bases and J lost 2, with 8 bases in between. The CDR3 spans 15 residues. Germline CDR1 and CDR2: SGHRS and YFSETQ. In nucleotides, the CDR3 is TGCGCCAGCAGCTTGGAGACACATAACACCGGGGAGCTGTTTTTT. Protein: CASSLETHNTGELFF.

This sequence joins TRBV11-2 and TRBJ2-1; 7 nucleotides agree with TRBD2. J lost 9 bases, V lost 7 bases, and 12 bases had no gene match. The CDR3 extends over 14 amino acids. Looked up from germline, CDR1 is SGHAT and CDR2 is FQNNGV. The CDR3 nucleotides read TGTGCCAGCAAACCCATGGCGGGAGTTACTGAGCAGTTCTTC. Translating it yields CASKPMAGVTEQFF.

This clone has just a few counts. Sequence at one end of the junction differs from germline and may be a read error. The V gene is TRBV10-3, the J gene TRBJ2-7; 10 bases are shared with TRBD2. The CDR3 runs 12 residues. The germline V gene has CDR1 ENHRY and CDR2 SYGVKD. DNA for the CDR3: TGTGCCATCAGTGGGACTAGCGGCCCTCGGCGATTC. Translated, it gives CAISGTSGPRRF.

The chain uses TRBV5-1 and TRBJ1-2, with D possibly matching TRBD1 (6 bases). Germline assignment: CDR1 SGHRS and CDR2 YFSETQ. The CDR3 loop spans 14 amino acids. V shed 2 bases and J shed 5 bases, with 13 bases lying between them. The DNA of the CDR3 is TGCGCCAGCAGCTTTCATCCAGGGGATTATGGCTACACCTTC. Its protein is CASSFHPGDYGYTF.

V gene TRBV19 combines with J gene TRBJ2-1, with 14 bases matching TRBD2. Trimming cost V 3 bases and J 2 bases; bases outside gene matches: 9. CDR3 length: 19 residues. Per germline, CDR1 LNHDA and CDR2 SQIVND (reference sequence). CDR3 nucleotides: TGTGCCAGTAGTATTGCAAGGACTAGCGGGGGGATCACCTACAATGAGCAGTTCTTC. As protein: CASSIARTSGGITYNEQFF. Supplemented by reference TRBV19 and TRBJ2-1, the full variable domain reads DGGITQSPKYLFRKEGQNVTLSCEQNLNHDAMYWYRQDPGQGLRLIYYSQIVNDFQKGDIAEGYSVSREKKESFPLTVTSAQKNPTAFYLCASSIARTSGGITYNEQFFGPGTRLTVL.

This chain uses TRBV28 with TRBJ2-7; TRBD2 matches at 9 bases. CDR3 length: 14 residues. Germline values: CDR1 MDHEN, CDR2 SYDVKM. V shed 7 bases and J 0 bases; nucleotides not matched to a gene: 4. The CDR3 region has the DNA TGTGCCAGCACCGCGGGGGGGAGCTCCTACGAGCAGTACTTC. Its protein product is CASTAGGSSYEQYF.